This entry describes one T cell receptor beta chain. This clonotype was found a few times. Its target antigen remains unknown. The input lacks base qualities; no much larger clone sits a single base away. These data come from a study of blood T cells in healthy people across ages (dated by TCRdb to between 2014 and 2017). As for the study more broadly: Template switching captured roughly one uniquely barcoded TCR beta cDNA molecule per two T cells in model experiments. Age-related changes in TCR beta repertoire diversity were measured in the study by deep sequencing normalized with unique cDNA molecular identifiers. Four age groups were formed from the donors: young (average around 15 years), middle-aged (just under 40), aged (62) and long-lived (around 82). Two additional independent replicas of 1 million unique cDNA reads from the same blood draw were analyzed for two donors (one aged 18 to 30 and one aged 80 or older). Study-wide findings and limitations: Because the CMV infection status of the donors was unknown, age-related changes in expanded clonotypes may potentially have been confounded. Estimates of total diversity based on one million sequenced T cells were considered lower bounds and underestimates. As age increased, observed TCR beta diversity per million T cells dropped in a roughly linear way, and a significant reduction was already evident by age around 41. There was a strong correlation between observed TCR beta diversity and the percentage of naive T cells measured by flow cytometry. Since profiling was done on bulk unsorted PBMCs, naive and antigen-experienced compartments could not be conclusively compared. Compared with the aged group, the long-lived group had more naive CD4+ T cells, fewer expanded clones and increased TCR diversity, a pattern suggesting age selection.

Donors were about 36 systemically healthy Caucasian individuals from Russia aged roughly 6 to 100 years. Approximately 9 milliliters of peripheral blood were collected from each donor into EDTA-treated Vacutainer tubes. Ficoll-Paque density-gradient centrifugation was used to isolate PBMCs, with at least 7 million per sample. Total RNA was extracted from PBMCs with Trizol reagent, with at least 5 micrograms obtained per sample. For every donor, an aliquot of PBMCs went through flow cytometry to measure the percentages of naive CD45RAhigh/CD27high T cells. The library was produced with 5' RACE. Instrument used: Illumina HiSeq 2500. The second PCR ran for about 6 to 12 cycles and used a J-beta primer mix along with a sample-barcoded 5' primer. A unique molecular identifier was introduced onto each TCR beta cDNA molecule by a template-switch 5' adaptor carrying 12 random nucleotides. Each sample yielded at least 3 million CDR3-containing paired-end reads. First-strand cDNA was synthesized from all RNA with the Mint cDNA synthesis kit, primed by a TRBC-specific oligonucleotide. After uracil-DNA glycosylase treatment, a first 18-cycle PCR used universal primers M1SS and BC2_uni_R on all cDNA. The original pipeline was this. For normalization, 1 million high-quality reads were randomly selected from each sample, with every read carrying a distinct molecular identifier. Reads sharing molecular identifiers were discarded rather than binned into consensus sequences. CDR3 identification, clonotype clustering and error correction used MiTCR with a Q25 quality threshold and the strictest error-elimination algorithm. A nonparametric unseen species model with Euler transformation was used to estimate lower-bound total TCR beta diversity. TCRdb reanalyzed the raw reads on its own, using fastp at Q25 for trimming and MiXCR for clone calling, and kept in-frame beta chains. Entries that share a CDR3 protein sequence are merged under the most common genes and DNA. These V and J calls derive from TCRdb rather than the authors' analysis. Recorded for this sample are around 990,000 distinct CDR3 sequences; around 27% of them occurred a single time. Approximately 0.75% of the sample belongs to the ten largest clones.

The CDR3 spans 14 residues, from the cysteine through the phenylalanine. The retained sequence is limited to the CDR3, 42 bases, with the frame set at the first base. Reading the germline V gene gives CDR1 MDHEN and CDR2 SYDVKM. These data are also associated with another study on T cells of mothers and their children. The second study, in turn, reports: Nine systemically healthy Caucasian individuals, comprising three mothers and their six children, were included as donors. cDNA synthesis used all of the extracted RNA, with about 1.5 ug of RNA in each 15 ul reaction. Sample barcodes and 2-4 random nucleotides were added via the M1S primer in the second PCR. More than 9 million TCR beta CDR3 reads were obtained from each mother, and millions of reads were obtained from each child. Thymic selection similarly shapes TCR recombination output in related and unrelated pairs, with minor effect from inherited differences. Related mother-child pairs always showed normalized repertoire overlap that was slightly higher than in unrelated mother-child pairs, though the difference was never significant. With a sensitivity of about 100 clones per million clonotypes, no persistent microchimeric T cell clones were detected. To look for features that set related mother-child pairs apart from unrelated individuals, the researchers ran deep NGS to compare the TCR beta repertoires of mothers and children. The mean age was roughly 36 +/- 4 years for the mothers and about 12 +/- 4 years for the children. After adapter ligation with NEBNext reagents, the libraries were sequenced on Illumina HiSeq 2000 with 100+100 nt paired-end reads. To prevent cross-contamination, the mother and child libraries were prepared a month apart and were sequenced in separate runs. Each donor had between about 450,000 and 2,300,000 distinct TCR beta clonotypes identified. Naive TCR beta clonotypes were estimated from low-frequency clonotypes matched to each donor's FACS-determined naive share, without sorting.

The source is a girl between 2 and 10 years old in good health. The sequence joins TRBV28 to TRBJ2-5; the D gene is perhaps TRBD2, from 6 matching bases. The J call may be faulty, since TRBJ2-1 better matches the DNA end. The sample was blood. The DNA sequence reads TGTGCCAGCAGCCCTACCTACGCGGGAATTTTACAGTTCTTC. It specifies CASSPTYAGILQFF.